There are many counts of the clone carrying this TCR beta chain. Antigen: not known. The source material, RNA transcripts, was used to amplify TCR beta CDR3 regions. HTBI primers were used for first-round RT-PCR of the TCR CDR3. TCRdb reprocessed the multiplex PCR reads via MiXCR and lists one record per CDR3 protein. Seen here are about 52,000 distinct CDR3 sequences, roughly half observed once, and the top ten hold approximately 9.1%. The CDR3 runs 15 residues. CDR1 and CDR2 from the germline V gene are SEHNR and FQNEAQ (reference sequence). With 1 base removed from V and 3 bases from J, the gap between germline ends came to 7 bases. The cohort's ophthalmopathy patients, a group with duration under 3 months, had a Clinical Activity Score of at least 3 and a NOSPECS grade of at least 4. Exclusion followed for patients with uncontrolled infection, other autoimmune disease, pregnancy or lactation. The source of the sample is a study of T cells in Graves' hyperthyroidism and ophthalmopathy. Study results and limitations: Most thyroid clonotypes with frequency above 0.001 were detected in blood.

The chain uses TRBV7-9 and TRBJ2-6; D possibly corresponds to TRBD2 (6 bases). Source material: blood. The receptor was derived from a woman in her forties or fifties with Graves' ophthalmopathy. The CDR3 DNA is TGTGCCAGCAGCTTAGGTAGCGGTGGGGCCAACGTCCTGACTTTC. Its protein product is CASSLGSGGANVLTF.